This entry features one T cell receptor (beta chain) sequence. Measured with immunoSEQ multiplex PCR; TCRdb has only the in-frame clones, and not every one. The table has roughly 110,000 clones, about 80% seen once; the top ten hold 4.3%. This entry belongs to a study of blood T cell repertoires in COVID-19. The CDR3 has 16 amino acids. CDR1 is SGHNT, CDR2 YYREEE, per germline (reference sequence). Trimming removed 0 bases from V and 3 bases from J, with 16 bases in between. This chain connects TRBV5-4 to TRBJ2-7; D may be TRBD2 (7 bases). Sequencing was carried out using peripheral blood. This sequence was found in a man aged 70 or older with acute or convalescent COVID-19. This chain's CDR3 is CASSLGGGSSGYEQYF. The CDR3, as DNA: TGTGCCAGCAGCTTGGGGGGGGGCAGTAGCGGCTACGAGCAGTACTTC.